The clone carrying this T cell receptor beta chain was observed a few times. The sequenced template was RNA, covering the TCR beta CDR3 region. Scientists carried out first-round RT-PCR using HTBI primers and then a second-round multiplex PCR. TCRdb re-called the multiplex PCR reads with MiXCR, one entry per CDR3 protein. The data hold almost 40,000 distinct CDR3 sequences, with roughly 50% observed a single time. This record comes from a study of Graves' ophthalmopathy and Graves' hyperthyroidism. The V segment lost 7 bases and the J segment 3 bases; nucleotides outside the gene matches: 5. Germline CDR1 and CDR2: ENHRY and SYGVKD. The CDR3 covers 13 residues.

Sequencing used peripheral blood. The sequence derives from an adult woman with stable Graves' hyperthyroidism. The rearrangement joins TRBV10-3 to TRBJ1-2, with 7 bases matching TRBD1. The CDR3 DNA is TGTGCCATCAAGGCAGGGGGAGACTATGGCTACACCTTC. This gives the protein CAIKAGGDYGYTF.